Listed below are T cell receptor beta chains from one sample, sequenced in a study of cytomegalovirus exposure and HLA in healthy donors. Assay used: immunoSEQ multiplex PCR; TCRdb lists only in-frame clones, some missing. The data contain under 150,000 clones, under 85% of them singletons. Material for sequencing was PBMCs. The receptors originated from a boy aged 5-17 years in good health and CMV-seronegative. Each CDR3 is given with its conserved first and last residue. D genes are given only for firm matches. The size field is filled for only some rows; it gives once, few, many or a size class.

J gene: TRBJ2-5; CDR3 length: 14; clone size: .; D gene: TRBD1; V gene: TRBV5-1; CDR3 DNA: TGCGCCAGCAGCTTATCCGGACAGGGGGAGACCCAGTACTTC; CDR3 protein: CASSLSGQGETQYF
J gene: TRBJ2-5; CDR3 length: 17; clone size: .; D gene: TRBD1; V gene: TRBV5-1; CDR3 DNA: TGCGCCAGCAGCTTTAAGAGGGGACAGGGGTCGGGGGAGACCCAGTACTTC; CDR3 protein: CASSFKRGQGSGETQYF
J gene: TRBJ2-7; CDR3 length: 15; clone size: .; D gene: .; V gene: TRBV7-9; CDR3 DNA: TGTGCCAGCAACGACCCACGGGCAGTGGAGGGCGAGCAGTACTTC; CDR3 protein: CASNDPRAVEGEQYF
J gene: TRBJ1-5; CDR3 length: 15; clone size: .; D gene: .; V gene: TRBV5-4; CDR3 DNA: TGTGCCAGCAGCTTGGATCCGGGTAGGGGTCAGCCCCAGCATTTT; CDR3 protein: CASSLDPGRGQPQHF
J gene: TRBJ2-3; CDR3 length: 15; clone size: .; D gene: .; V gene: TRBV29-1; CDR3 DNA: TGCAGCGTTGTAAGTGGGGACACCGGCACAGATACGCAGTATTTT; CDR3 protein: CSVVSGDTGTDTQYF
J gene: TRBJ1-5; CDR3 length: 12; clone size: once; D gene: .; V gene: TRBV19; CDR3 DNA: TGTGCCAGTAGTAACGCGTATCAGCCCCAGCATTTT; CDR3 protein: CASSNAYQPQHF
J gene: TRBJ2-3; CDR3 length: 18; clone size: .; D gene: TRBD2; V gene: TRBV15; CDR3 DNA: TGTGCCACCAGCAGCCGAGGACTAGCGGGGGGGTCGACAGATACGCAGTATTTT; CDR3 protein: CATSSRGLAGGSTDTQYF
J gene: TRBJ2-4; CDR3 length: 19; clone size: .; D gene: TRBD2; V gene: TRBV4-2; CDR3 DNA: TGTGCCAGCAGCCAAGGGGGGCCTAGCGGGAGCCTAGCTAAAAACATTCAGTACTTC; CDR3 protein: CASSQGGPSGSLAKNIQYF
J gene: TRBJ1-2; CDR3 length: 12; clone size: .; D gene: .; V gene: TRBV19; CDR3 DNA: TGTGCCAGTAGTCTCGGGGGGTATGGCTACACCTTC; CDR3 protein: CASSLGGYGYTF
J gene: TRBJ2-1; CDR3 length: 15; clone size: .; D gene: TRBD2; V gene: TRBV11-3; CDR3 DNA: TGTGCCAGCAGCCCACAGCGGGGGGGCCTCAATGAGCAGTTCTTC; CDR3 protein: CASSPQRGGLNEQFF
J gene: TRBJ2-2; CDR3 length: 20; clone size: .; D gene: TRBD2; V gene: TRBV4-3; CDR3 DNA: TGCGCCAGCAGCCAAGATCTGGGGAGGGGCAGGGAGAGGGACACCGGGGAGCTGTTTTTT; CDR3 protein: CASSQDLGRGRERDTGELFF
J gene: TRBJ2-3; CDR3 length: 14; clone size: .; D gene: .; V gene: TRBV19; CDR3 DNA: TGTGCCAGTAGTATAGGTACGGGTGCTGATACGCAGTATTTT; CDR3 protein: CASSIGTGADTQYF
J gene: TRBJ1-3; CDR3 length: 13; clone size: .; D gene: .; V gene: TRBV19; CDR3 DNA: TGTGCCAGTACCCAGATCTCTGGAAACACCATATATTTT; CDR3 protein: CASTQISGNTIYF
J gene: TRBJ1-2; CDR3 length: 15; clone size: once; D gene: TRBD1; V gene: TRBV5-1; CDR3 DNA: TGCGCCAGCAGCTCTACACTGCAGGGGGCGAATGGCTACACCTTC; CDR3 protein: CASSSTLQGANGYTF
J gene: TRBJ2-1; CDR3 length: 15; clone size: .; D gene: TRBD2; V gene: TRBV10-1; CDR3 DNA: TGCGCCAGCAGCCCGACTAGCGGGAGACTCCATGAGCAGTTCTTC; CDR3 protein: CASSPTSGRLHEQFF
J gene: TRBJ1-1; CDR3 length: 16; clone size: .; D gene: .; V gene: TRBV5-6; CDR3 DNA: TGTGCCAGCAGCTTGACCCACAGGAACATGAACACTGAAGCTTTCTTT; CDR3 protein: CASSLTHRNMNTEAFF
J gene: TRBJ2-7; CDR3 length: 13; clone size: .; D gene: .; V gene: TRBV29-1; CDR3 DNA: TGCAGCGTTGAACTGAGGCAGGGCTACGAGCAGTACTTC; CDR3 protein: CSVELRQGYEQYF
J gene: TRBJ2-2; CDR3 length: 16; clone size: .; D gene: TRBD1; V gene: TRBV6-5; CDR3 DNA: TGTGCCAGCAGTTACCGACAGGGGGTCCGCACCGGGGAGCTGTTTTTT; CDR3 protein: CASSYRQGVRTGELFF
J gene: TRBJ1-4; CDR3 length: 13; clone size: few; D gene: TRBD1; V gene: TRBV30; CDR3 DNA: TGTGCCTGGAGTGTACCAGGGGGGGAAAAACTGTTTTTT; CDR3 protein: CAWSVPGGEKLFF
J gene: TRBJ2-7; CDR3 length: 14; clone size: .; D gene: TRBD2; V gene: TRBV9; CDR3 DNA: TGTGCCAGCAGCTCCGGACGGGGGGCCTACGAGCAGTACTTC; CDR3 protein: CASSSGRGAYEQYF
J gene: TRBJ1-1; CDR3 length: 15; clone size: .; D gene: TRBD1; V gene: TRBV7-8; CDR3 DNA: TGTGCCAGCACCCTAGAGGGGGCTTGGGGCACTGAAGCTTTCTTT; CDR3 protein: CASTLEGAWGTEAFF
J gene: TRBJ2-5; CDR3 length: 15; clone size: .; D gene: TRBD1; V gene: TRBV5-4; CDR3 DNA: TGTGCCAGCAGCTTGGGACAGGGGAACCAAGAGACCCAGTACTTC; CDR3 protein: CASSLGQGNQETQYF
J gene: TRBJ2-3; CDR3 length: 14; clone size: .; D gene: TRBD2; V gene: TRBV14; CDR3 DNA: TGTGCCAGCAGCCTCCGACTAGCGAGAGATACGCAGTATTTT; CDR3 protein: CASSLRLARDTQYF